This T cell receptor (beta chain) stems from a study of blood T cell repertoires in COVID-19. Study in general: Both acute and convalescent COVID-19 samples were obtained from the United States, Italy and Spain. PBMCs, B-cell-depleted T cells, or T cells were the source of the cDNA or gDNA that made up the material.

Authors' data handling: How many nucleated cells were present was estimated from reference gene primer amplification. The table came from immunoSEQ multiplex PCR; TCRdb's copy has only in-frame clones and leaves some out. Clone size and V and J calls were adopted from that table, with D and trimming inferred from the DNA. Of 95,000 to 110,000 clones in the sample, around 88% were seen once. The clonotype was recovered from a human donor in a cohort sampled during active COVID-19. The sequenced sample consisted of peripheral blood.

The CDR3 protein is CASSQAGQGAYEQYF. Here the CDR3 DNA reads TGCGCCAGCAGCCAGGCTGGACAGGGGGCCTACGAGCAGTACTTC. The rearrangement links TRBV4-1 to TRBJ2-7; TRBD1 matches at 10 bases. Trimming took 3 bases from V and 2 from J; bases not matched to a gene: 4. Germline assignment: CDR1 MGHRA and CDR2 YSYEKL. The length of the CDR3 is 15 residues.